These 27 T cell receptor beta chains were sequenced from one sample in a study of tumor-infiltrating lymphocytes in primary liver carcinoma. TCR beta cDNA came from around 500 ng total RNA, primed with a constant-region primer. Three rounds of nested multiplex PCR with slightly modified ARM-PCR produced TCR beta libraries. TRBV1-TRBV30 forward primers paired with a C-beta reverse primer drove the first two PCR rounds, about 10 cycles each. TCRdb fed the multiplex PCR reads into MiXCR, producing one record per CDR3 protein. The sample includes more than 75,000 distinct CDR3 sequences, approximately 72% of them seen just once. For each extraction, RNA and DNA were obtained together from about 19-30 mg of unsorted bulk tissue. Source material: liver tumor tissue from sampling region 1. Subset noted: tumor region T1, superior pole. These receptors all come from a man aged 40-50 years with primary liver carcinoma and hepatitis B virus infection.

The chain has TRBV7-8 and TRBJ1-2; D is possibly TRBD1 (5 bases). This CDR3 is 15 amino acids long. The germline V gene has CDR1 SGHVS and CDR2 FQNEAQ. V lost 8 bases and J 3 bases, leaving 19 bases between the germline ends. DNA for the CDR3: TGTGCCAGCGGCTGGCGGGCAGGGAAGCACTATGGCTACACCTTC. It codes for CASGWRAGKHYGYTF.

There are many counts of this clonotype. The chain employs TRBV12-3 or TRBV12-4 and TRBJ2-5; D is uncertain. Trimming took 5 bases from V and 5 from J, leaving 18 bases between them. This CDR3 has 15 residues. The CDR3 is CASSRTVLLGETQYF. The CDR3 coding sequence is TGTGCCAGCAGTAGAACCGTCCTCCTGGGGGAGACCCAGTACTTC.

In this sample, this clonotype turned up many times. The gene calls are TRBV6-1 and TRBJ1-5; tentatively, D is TRBD1 (5 bases). V was shortened by 7 bases and J by 1 base, with 11 bases between the two germline ends. CDR3 size: 14 residues. Germline-derived CDR1 and CDR2 are MNHNS and SASEGT. The CDR3 region is CASTPWGSNQPQHF. Written as DNA, the CDR3 is TGTGCCAGCACCCCTTGGGGGAGCAATCAGCCCCAGCATTTT.

This sequence joins TRBV5-1 and TRBJ2-1; TRBD2 is a possible D gene (5 bases). The CDR3 loop spans 17 amino acids. The germline V gene has CDR1 SGHRS and CDR2 YFSETQ. V lost 0 bases to trimming and J lost 2 bases, with 15 bases between them. In DNA form, the CDR3 reads TGCGCCAGCAGCTTGGCACGGGATTCCGGTCCCTACAATGAGCAGTTCTTC. Its protein is CASSLARDSGPYNEQFF.

As to this clonotype: One base away lies a much larger clone, so this may be a sequencing read error. The chain has TRBV5-1 and TRBJ2-3; tentatively, D is TRBD2 (5 bases). Germline CDR1 is SGHRS and CDR2 is YFSETQ. The CDR3 covers 17 residues. Trimming left V 6 bases short and J 4 bases short, with 24 bases between. The CDR3 nucleotides are TGCGCCAGCACCCTCTCACTAGTCGGGGATAGGGCAGATACGCAGTATTTT. Translated, it gives CASTLSLVGDRADTQYF.

In this sample, this clonotype turned up a few times. The rearrangement joins TRBV15 to TRBJ2-5; TRBD2 aligns across 9 bases. V shed 5 bases, J shed 4 bases, and the junction held 2 bases outside the gene matches. The germline V gene has CDR1 LNHNV and CDR2 YYDKDF (reference sequence). The CDR3 has 13 amino acids. CDR3 nucleotides: TGTGCCACCAGCCCGGGACTAGCAGAGACCCAGTACTTC. Its protein product is CATSPGLAETQYF.

This clonotype has just a few counts. V is TRBV20-1 and J is TRBJ2-5; possible D gene TRBD1, 6 bases. V shed 4 bases and J shed 5 bases, with 17 bases lying between them. Germline CDR1 and CDR2: DFQATT and SNEGSKA (reference sequence). The CDR3 covers 14 residues. CDR3 coding DNA: TGCAGTGCTACCGCAGGGGCGGGTGGGGAGACCCAGTACTTC. Its translation: CSATAGAGGETQYF.

This clonotype was observed at least ten times. The gene calls are TRBV10-3 and TRBJ2-7; 7 bases are a match to TRBD2. Per germline, CDR1 ENHRY and CDR2 SYGVKD. V lost 8 bases, J lost 0 bases, and 1 base stayed unmatched. This CDR3 has 12 amino acids. CDR3 protein: CAISGGSYEQYF. The CDR3 DNA is TGTGCCATCTCGGGGGGCTCCTACGAGCAGTACTTC.

Comment on this clonotype: At one boundary the junction diverges from the germline segment, which might be a read error. The V and J genes are TRBV12-3 or TRBV12-4 and TRBJ1-1; D gene uncertain. The CDR3 totals 14 residues. The CDR3 is CASSFYGENTEALF. The CDR3 DNA follows: TGTGCCAGCAGTTTCTACGGGGAGAACACTGAAGCCTTATTT.

With respect to this clonotype: The junction departs from germline at one end; a sequencing error may be responsible. The chain links TRBV11-2 to TRBJ2-7, with 13 positions matching TRBD2. There are 18 residues in the CDR3. The germline V gene encodes CDR1 SGHAT and CDR2 FQNNGV. The CDR3 DNA reads as TGTGCCAGCAGCTTATCCGTTGAACTAGCGGGAGGGGGGTACGAGCATCACTTC. Encoded protein: CASSLSVELAGGGYEHHF.

This clonotype was recorded only once. One end of the junction does not line up with germline, which may come from a read error. J is TRBJ2-7 and V is TRBV10-3, with a possible D match to TRBD2 (6 bases). This CDR3 is 13 amino acids long. The germline V gene has CDR1 ENHRY and CDR2 SYGVKD. Here the CDR3 reads CAIGEAGSYEQYF. CDR3 bases: TGCGCCATCGGCGAGGCGGGGTCCTACGAGCAGTACTTC.

The rearrangement joins TRBV9 to TRBJ2-1; 10 bases line up with TRBD2. J gave up 6 bases and V 3 bases, and 9 bases lay outside the gene matches. Per germline, CDR1 SGDLS and CDR2 YYNGEE. The CDR3 length is 16 residues. CDR3 sequence reads: CASSAPKAGGGNEQFF. The CDR3 DNA is TGTGCCAGCAGCGCCCCTAAAGCGGGAGGGGGCAATGAGCAGTTCTTC.

Remarks on this clonotype: At one boundary the junction diverges from the germline segment, which might be a read error. The J gene is TRBJ1-2, the V gene TRBV4-2; a weak D match, TRBD1 (6 bases). The length of the CDR3 is 15 residues. CDR1 and CDR2 (germline): LGHNA, YNFKEQ. The CDR3, as DNA: TGTGTCAGCAGCCATGCACCTGGGGAGTCCGGGGGCTACACTTTC. It yields the protein CVSSHAPGESGGYTF.

Comments on this clonotype: At one boundary the junction diverges from the germline segment, which might be a read error. The rearrangement joins TRBV11-2 to TRBJ2-3; TRBD1 matches 7 bases. The germline V gene encodes CDR1 SGHAT and CDR2 FQNNGV. The CDR3 spans 17 residues. For the CDR3, the DNA is TGTGCTAGCAGCTTAGATCTTGAGACAGGGACAAGCGATACGCAGTATTTT. This codes for CASSLDLETGTSDTQYF.

As concerns this clonotype: A much larger clonotype is one base distant, so this may be a read error. The chain recombines TRBV28 with TRBJ1-1; D call uncertain. This CDR3 has 14 amino acids. The germline CDR1 and CDR2 sequences are MDHEN and SYDVKM. CDR3 DNA sequence: TGTGCCAGCACCTCGGACGGAGGGAACACTCAAGCTTTCTTT. Protein product: CASTSDGGNTQAFF.

A word on this clonotype: The junction and the germline gene differ at one end; a read error may be behind it. This rearrangement joins TRBV6-5 to TRBJ2-6, with D possibly matching TRBD2 (5 bases). Germline assignment: CDR1 MNHEY and CDR2 SVGAGI. This CDR3 contains 16 residues. The CDR3: CAGSYSEGPGANVLTF. CDR3 bases: TGTGCCGGCAGTTACTCCGAGGGTCCTGGGGCCAACGTCCTGACTTTC.

The chain employs TRBV18 and TRBJ2-1, with 11 bases aligning to TRBD2. Losses at the gene ends were 5 bases for V and 7 bases for J; bases not matched to a gene: 10. Looked up from germline, CDR1 is KGHSH and CDR2 is LQKENI. The CDR3 is 16 residues long. CDR3 bases: TGTGCCAGCTCAACCACAGAGACTAGCGGGGTTAATGAGCAGTTCTTC. Its protein is CASSTTETSGVNEQFF.

In regard to this clonotype: This could be a read error, since a much larger clone is one nucleotide away. This CDR3 reads CASSSLASGTNERYF. CDR3 sequence (DNA): TGCGCCAGCAGCTCCCTGGCTAGCGGGACCAACGAGCGGTACTTC. The chain employs TRBV5-1 and TRBJ2-7; TRBD2 agrees at 9 bases. Germline CDR1 and CDR2: SGHRS and YFSETQ. This CDR3 is 15 amino acids long.

Worth noting for this clonotype: Germline is not matched at one junction end, which may reflect a read error. The gene calls are TRBV29-1 and TRBJ2-7; 11 nucleotides match TRBD1. The CDR3 totals 16 residues. Germline CDR1 reads SQVTM; CDR2 reads ANQGSEA. The CDR3 sequence: CSVSVPSGTGGAEQCF. The CDR3 nucleotides read TGCAGCGTTAGCGTACCTTCCGGGACAGGGGGGGCCGAGCAGTGCTTC.

Concerning this clonotype: At one end the junction does not follow the germline gene, possibly because of a read error. The V gene is TRBV11-2, the J gene TRBJ2-7; no definite D call. CDR1 and CDR2 from the germline V gene are SGHAT and FQNNGV. The CDR3 covers 13 residues. The CDR3 protein is CARPKEAPYERYF. The CDR3 DNA follows: TGCGCCCGCCCCAAAGAGGCGCCCTACGAGCGGTACTTC.

A word on this clonotype: A read error may account for a junction end that differs from germline. The chain is built from TRBV6-5 and TRBJ2-4, with 9 nucleotides matching TRBD2. The CDR3 extends over 19 amino acids. Germline CDR1 is MNHEY and CDR2 is SVGAGI. For the CDR3, the DNA is TGTGCCAGCAGTTCCCTACCGACTAGCGGAGGGGGAGCCAGAAACATTCAATACTTC. This gives the protein CASSSLPTSGGGARNIQYF.

About this clonotype: Compared with germline, one end of the junction differs, possibly owing to a read error. The chain links TRBV10-3 to TRBJ2-3, with D perhaps matching TRBD2 (6 bases). This CDR3 comprises 18 residues. Germline V gives CDR1 ENHRY, CDR2 SYGVKD. This chain's CDR3 is CTISARILAALSTDTQYF. CDR3 in DNA: TGTACCATCAGTGCGCGGATTTTAGCGGCACTAAGCACAGATACGCAGTATTTT.

As for this clonotype: Germline is not matched at one junction end, which may reflect a read error. This chain joins TRBV6-6 and TRBJ1-5, with D tentatively TRBD1 (5 bases). Looked up from germline, CDR1 is MNHNY and CDR2 is SVGAGI (reference sequence). This CDR3 contains 14 residues. This chain's CDR3 is CTSSGDGSNHPQHF. For the CDR3, the DNA is TGTACCAGCAGTGGGGACGGTAGCAATCATCCCCAACATTTT.

A note on this clonotype: A read error may produce the germline difference seen at one junction end. The V call is TRBV11-2, the J call TRBJ2-2, with TRBD2 matching over 14 bases. CDR3 length equals 19 residues. Germline CDR1 and CDR2: SGHAT and FQNNGV. The chain's CDR3 is CASSSTTSGRADLHGDLSF. CDR3 DNA sequence: TGTGCCAGCAGCTCGACGACTAGCGGGAGGGCCGATTTACACGGGGATCTGTCTTTT.

The V and J genes are TRBV4-2 and TRBJ2-1, with 10 bases that match TRBD2. The ends lost 6 bases at V and 6 bases at J; junction bases unmatched: 8. The CDR3 is made up of 15 amino acids. The germline CDR1 and CDR2 sequences are LGHNA and YNFKEQ. CDR3 coding DNA: TGTGCCAGCAGTCAAAGCGGGAGGGGGGTCAATGAGCAGTTCTTC. This codes for CASSQSGRGVNEQFF.

As for this clonotype: The junction departs from the called germline gene at one end, perhaps through a read error. The CDR3 sequence: CANSFDKGHSSYEQYF. Here the CDR3 DNA reads TGTGCCAACAGTTTCGACAAGGGTCATAGCTCCTACGAGCAGTACTTC. V gene TRBV28 combines with J gene TRBJ2-7; D gene ambiguous. The germline CDR1 and CDR2 sequences are MDHEN and SYDVKM. The CDR3 spans 16 residues.

To note about this clonotype: A much more abundant neighbour one base away suggests this may be a read error. J is TRBJ2-1 and V is TRBV20-1; 12 bases are a match to TRBD2. CDR1 is DFQATT, CDR2 SNEGSKA, per germline (reference sequence). The CDR3 sequence is 13 residues long. The ends lost 7 bases at V and 4 bases at J; junction bases unmatched: 2. The CDR3 DNA sequence: TGCAGTGATGGGACTAGCGGGTACAATGAGCAGTTCTTC. Translated: CSDGTSGYNEQFF.